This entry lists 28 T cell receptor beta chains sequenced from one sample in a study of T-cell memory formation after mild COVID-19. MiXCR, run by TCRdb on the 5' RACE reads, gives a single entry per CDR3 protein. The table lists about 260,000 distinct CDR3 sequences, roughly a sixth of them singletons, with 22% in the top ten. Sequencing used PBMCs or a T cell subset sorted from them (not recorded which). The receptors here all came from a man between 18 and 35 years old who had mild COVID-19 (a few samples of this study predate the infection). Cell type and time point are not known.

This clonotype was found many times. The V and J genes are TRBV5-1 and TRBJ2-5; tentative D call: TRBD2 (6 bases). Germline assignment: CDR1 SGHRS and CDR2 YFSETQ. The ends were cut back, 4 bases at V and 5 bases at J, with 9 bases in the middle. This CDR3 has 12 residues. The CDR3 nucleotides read TGCGCCAGCAGCCCGGGGGTGGAGACCCAGTACTTC. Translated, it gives CASSPGVETQYF.

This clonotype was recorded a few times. CDR3 amino acids: CASSLLSGGTFVTDTQYF. The CDR3 DNA reads as TGTGCCAGCAGTCTCCTAAGCGGGGGGACTTTTGTAACAGATACGCAGTATTTT. The rearrangement joins TRBV6-2 or TRBV6-3 to TRBJ2-3, with 9 positions matching TRBD2. The CDR3 runs to 18 residues. Germline V gene data show CDR1 as MNHEY and CDR2 as SVGEGT. Trimming cost V 5 bases and J 3 bases; bases outside gene matches: 15.

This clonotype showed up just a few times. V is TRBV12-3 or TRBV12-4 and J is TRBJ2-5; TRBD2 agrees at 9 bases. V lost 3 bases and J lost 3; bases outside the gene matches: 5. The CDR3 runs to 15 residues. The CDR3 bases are TGTGCCAGCAGTTTTAGCGGGGGAAAAAAAGAGACCCAGTACTTC. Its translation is CASSFSGGKKETQYF.

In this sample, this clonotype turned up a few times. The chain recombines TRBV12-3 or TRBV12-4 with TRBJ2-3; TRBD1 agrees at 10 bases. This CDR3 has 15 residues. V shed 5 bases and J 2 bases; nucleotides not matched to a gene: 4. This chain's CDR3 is CASSAGQGLTDTQYF. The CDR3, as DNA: TGTGCCAGCAGTGCGGGACAGGGGCTCACAGATACGCAGTATTTT.

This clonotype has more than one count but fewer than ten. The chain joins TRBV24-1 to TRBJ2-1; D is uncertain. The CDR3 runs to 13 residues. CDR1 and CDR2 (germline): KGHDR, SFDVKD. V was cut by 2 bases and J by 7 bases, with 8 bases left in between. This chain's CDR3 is CATSDWERNEQFF. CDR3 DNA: TGTGCCACCAGTGATTGGGAACGAAATGAGCAGTTCTTC.

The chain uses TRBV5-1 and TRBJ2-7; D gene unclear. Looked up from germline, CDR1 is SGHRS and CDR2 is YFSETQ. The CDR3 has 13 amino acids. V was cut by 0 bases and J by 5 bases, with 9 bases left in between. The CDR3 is CASSLASGNEQYV. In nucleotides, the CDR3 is TGCGCCAGCAGCTTGGCCTCGGGTAACGAGCAGTACGTC.

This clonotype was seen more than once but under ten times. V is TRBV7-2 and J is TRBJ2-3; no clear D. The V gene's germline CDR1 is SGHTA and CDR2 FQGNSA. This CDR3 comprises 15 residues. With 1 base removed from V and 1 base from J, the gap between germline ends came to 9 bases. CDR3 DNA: TGTGCCAGCAGCTTAGTCGGTCCCGGCACAGATACGCAGTATTTT. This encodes CASSLVGPGTDTQYF.

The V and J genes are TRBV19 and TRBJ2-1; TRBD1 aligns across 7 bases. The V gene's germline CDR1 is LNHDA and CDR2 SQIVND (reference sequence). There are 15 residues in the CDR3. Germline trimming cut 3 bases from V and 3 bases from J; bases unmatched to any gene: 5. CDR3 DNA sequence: TGTGCCAGTAGTATCCACGGGACAGTCTACAATGAGCAGTTCTTC. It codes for CASSIHGTVYNEQFF.

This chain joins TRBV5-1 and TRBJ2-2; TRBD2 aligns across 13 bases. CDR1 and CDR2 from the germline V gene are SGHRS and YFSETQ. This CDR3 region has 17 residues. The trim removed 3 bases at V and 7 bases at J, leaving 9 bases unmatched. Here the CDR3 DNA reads TGCGCCAGCAGCTCCCGACTAGCGGGGGGTGCCAGCGGGGAGCTGTTTTTT. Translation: CASSSRLAGGASGELFF.

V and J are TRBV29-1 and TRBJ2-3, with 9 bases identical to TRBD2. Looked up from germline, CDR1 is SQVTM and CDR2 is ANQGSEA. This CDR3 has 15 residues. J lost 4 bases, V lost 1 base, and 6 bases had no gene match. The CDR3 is CSVEVGPSGADTQYF. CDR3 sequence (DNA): TGCAGCGTTGAAGTGGGGCCTAGCGGGGCAGATACGCAGTATTTT.

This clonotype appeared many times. The CDR3 is CSPPQADTQYF. CDR3 sequence (DNA): TGCAGTCCGCCCCAGGCAGATACGCAGTATTTT. The chain employs TRBV20-1 and TRBJ2-3; D gene ambiguous. This CDR3 region has 11 residues. Per the germline V gene, CDR1 is DFQATT and CDR2 is SNEGSKA (reference sequence). V was shortened by 8 bases and J by 4 bases, with 10 bases between the two germline ends.

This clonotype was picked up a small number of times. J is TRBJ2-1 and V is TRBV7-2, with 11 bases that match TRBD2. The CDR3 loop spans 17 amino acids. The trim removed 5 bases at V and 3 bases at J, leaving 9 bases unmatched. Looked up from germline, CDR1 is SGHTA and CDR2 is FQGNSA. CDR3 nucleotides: TGTGCCAGCAGCCAACGATTCCTAGCGGGGGGCTACAATGAGCAGTTCTTC. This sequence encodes CASSQRFLAGGYNEQFF.

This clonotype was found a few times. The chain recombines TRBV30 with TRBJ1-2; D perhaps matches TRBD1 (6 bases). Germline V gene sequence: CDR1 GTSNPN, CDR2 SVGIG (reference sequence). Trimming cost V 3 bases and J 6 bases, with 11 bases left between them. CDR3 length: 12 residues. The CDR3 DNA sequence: TGTGCCTGGAGGGGACAAGTACATGGCTACACCTTC. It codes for CAWRGQVHGYTF.

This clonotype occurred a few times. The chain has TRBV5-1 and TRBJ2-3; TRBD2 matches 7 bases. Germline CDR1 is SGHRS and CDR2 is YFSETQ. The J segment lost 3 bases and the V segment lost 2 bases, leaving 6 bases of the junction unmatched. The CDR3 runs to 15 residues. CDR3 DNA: TGCGCCAGCAGCTTAGAGGGGAGGGGAACAGATACGCAGTATTTT. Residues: CASSLEGRGTDTQYF.

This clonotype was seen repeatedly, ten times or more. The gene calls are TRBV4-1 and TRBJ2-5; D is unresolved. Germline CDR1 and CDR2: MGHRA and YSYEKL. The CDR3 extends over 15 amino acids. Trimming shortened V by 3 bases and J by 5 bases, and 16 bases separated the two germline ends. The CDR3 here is CASSQVVDVRETQYF. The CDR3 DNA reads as TGCGCCAGCAGCCAGGTGGTCGACGTGAGGGAGACCCAGTACTTC.

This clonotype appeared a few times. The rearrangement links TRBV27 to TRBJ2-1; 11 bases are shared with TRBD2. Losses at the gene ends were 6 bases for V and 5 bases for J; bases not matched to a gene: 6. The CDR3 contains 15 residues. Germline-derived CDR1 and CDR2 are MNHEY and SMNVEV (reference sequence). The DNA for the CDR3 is TGTGCCAGCAGCGAGGGACTAGCGGTCCACAATGAGCAGTTCTTC. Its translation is CASSEGLAVHNEQFF.

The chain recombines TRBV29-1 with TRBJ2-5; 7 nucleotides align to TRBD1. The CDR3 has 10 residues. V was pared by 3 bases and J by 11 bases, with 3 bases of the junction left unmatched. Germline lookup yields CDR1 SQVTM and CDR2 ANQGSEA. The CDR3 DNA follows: TGCAGCGTTGACAGGGACAGACAGTACTTC. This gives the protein CSVDRDRQYF.

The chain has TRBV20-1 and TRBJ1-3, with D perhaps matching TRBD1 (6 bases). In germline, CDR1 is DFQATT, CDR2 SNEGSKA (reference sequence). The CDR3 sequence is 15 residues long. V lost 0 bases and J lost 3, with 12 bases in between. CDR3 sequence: CSARDSQGGGNTIYF. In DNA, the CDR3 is TGCAGTGCTAGAGATTCACAGGGTGGTGGAAACACCATATATTTT.

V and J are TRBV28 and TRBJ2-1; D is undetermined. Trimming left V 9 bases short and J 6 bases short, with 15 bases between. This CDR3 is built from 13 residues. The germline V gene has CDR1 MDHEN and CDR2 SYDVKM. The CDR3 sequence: CASCVGVLNEQFF. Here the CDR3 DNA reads TGTGCCAGTTGTGTTGGGGTACTCAATGAGCAGTTCTTC.

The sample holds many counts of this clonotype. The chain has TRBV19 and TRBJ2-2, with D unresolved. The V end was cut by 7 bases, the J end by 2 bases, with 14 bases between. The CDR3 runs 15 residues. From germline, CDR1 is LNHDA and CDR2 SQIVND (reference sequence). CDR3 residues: CASMALGVNTGELFF. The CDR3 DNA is TGTGCCAGTATGGCCCTAGGCGTTAACACCGGGGAGCTGTTTTTT. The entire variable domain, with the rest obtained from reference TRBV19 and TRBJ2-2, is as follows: DGGITQSPKYLFRKEGQNVTLSCEQNLNHDAMYWYRQDPGQGLRLIYYSQIVNDFQKGDIAEGYSVSREKKESFPLTVTSAQKNPTAFYLCASMALGVNTGELFFGEGSRLTVL.

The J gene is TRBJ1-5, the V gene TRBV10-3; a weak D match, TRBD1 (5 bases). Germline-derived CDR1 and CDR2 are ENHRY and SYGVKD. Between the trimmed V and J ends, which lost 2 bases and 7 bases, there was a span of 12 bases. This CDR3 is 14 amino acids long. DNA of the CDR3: TGTGCCATCAGTGAGACGGGGACGGAACAGCCCCAGCATTTT. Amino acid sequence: CAISETGTEQPQHF.

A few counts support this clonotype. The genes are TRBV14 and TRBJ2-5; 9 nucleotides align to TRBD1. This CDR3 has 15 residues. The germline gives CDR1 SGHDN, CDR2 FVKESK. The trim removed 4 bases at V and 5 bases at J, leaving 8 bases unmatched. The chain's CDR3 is CASSPWTGEKETQYF. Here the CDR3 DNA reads TGTGCCAGCAGCCCCTGGACAGGGGAAAAGGAGACCCAGTACTTC.

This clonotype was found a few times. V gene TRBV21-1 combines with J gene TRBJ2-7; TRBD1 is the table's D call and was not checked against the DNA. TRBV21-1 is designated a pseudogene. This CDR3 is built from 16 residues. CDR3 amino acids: CASSNQGTAPPYEQYV. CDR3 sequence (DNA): TGTGCCAGCAGCAACCAGGGGACAGCCCCCCCCTACGAGCAGTACGTC.

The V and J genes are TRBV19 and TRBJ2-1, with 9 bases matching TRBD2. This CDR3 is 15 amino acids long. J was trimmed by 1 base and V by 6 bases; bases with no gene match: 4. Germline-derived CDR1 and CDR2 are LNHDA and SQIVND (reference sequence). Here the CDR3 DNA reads TGTGCCAGTAGACGACTAGCGGATTCCTACAATGAGCAGTTCTTC. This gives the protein CASRRLADSYNEQFF. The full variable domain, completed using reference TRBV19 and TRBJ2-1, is DGGITQSPKYLFRKEGQNVTLSCEQNLNHDAMYWYRQDPGQGLRLIYYSQIVNDFQKGDIAEGYSVSREKKESFPLTVTSAQKNPTAFYLCASRRLADSYNEQFFGPGTRLTVL.

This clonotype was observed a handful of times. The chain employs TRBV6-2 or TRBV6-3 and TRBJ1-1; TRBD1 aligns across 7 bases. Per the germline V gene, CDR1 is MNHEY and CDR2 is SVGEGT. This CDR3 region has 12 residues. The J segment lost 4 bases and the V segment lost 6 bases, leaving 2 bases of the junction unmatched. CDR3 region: CASSRDSTEAFF. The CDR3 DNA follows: TGTGCCAGCAGCCGGGACAGCACTGAAGCTTTCTTT.

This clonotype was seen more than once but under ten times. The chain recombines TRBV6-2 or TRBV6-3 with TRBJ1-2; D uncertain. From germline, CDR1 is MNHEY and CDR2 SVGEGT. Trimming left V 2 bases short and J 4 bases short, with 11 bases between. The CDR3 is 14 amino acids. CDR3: CASSYVLTRYGYTF. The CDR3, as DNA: TGTGCCAGCAGTTACGTCTTGACCCGCTATGGCTACACCTTC.

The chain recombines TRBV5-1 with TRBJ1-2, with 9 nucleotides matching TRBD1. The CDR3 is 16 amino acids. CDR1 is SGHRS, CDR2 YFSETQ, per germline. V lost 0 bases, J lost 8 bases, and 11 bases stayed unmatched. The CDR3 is CASSLEGQGPLGGYTF. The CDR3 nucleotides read TGCGCCAGCAGCTTGGAAGGACAGGGGCCCCTTGGCGGCTACACCTTC.

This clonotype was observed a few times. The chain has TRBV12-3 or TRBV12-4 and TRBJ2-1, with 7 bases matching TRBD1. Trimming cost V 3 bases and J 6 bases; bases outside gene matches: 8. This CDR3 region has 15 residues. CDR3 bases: TGTGCCAGCAGTTTCGCGACAGGGACAACCAATGAGCAGTTCTTC. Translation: CASSFATGTTNEQFF.